This entry lists 28 T cell receptor beta chains sequenced from one sample in a study of blood T cell repertoires in COVID-19. Some clones are missing from TCRdb's copy, which holds only in-frame ones; the method was immunoSEQ multiplex PCR. The sample contains 200,000 to 250,000 clones, approximately 84% of which appear only once. The specimen was peripheral blood. The receptor source for this set is a woman aged 25 to 39 who had recovered from COVID-19.

J is TRBJ2-7 and V is TRBV7-3; 9 bases match TRBD1. V shed 5 bases and J 5 bases; nucleotides not matched to a gene: 13. This CDR3 is built from 16 residues. Germline V CDR1 and CDR2: SGHTA, FQGTGA. In DNA, the CDR3 is TGTGCCAGCAGCCCCCGGTCGGGACAGGGTCCCCACGAGCAGTACTTC. This encodes CASSPRSGQGPHEQYF.

V usage is TRBV28 and J usage is TRBJ2-1; TRBD2 might be the D (8 bases). Germline V gives CDR1 MDHEN, CDR2 SYDVKM. The CDR3 has 16 amino acids. V lost 6 bases to trimming and J lost 6 bases, with 21 bases between them. The CDR3 DNA is TGTGCCAGCAGCTACCTGACAGGGACTAGAGGCAATGAGCAGTTCTTC. Translating it yields CASSYLTGTRGNEQFF.

J is TRBJ2-2 and V is TRBV29-1, with D possibly TRBD2 on 7 matching bases. Germline V CDR1 and CDR2: SQVTM, ANQGSEA. The CDR3 totals 16 residues. V lost 1 base, J lost 0 bases, and 12 bases lay in between. CDR3: CSVEGGGHSNTGELFF. As DNA, the CDR3 is TGCAGCGTTGAAGGGGGGGGACACTCGAACACCGGGGAGCTGTTTTTT.

This clone was seen just once. V is TRBV5-1 and J is TRBJ2-1, with 12 bases that match TRBD2. The CDR3 is 19 residues long. CDR1 and CDR2 (germline): SGHRS, YFSETQ. The trim removed 5 bases at V and 1 base at J, leaving 13 bases unmatched. CDR3 in amino acids: CASSKNGDLAGGSYNEQFF. The CDR3 bases are TGCGCCAGCAGTAAAAACGGCGATCTAGCGGGAGGGTCCTACAATGAGCAGTTCTTC.

The J gene is TRBJ2-1, the V gene TRBV9; 14 nucleotides line up with TRBD2. Germline CDR1 and CDR2: SGDLS and YYNGEE. V shed 4 bases and J 7 bases; nucleotides not matched to a gene: 7. This CDR3 is 16 amino acids long. The CDR3 here is CASSPRRTSGRNEQFF. DNA for the CDR3: TGTGCCAGCAGCCCCCGCCGGACTAGCGGGAGGAATGAGCAGTTCTTC.

This chain links TRBV6-5 with TRBJ2-5; D is ambiguous. Germline assignment: CDR1 MNHEY and CDR2 SVGAGI. Between the trimmed V and J ends, which lost 7 bases and 5 bases, there was a span of 8 bases. The CDR3 sequence is 11 residues long. CDR3 sequence reads: CASTSGETQYF. CDR3 DNA: TGTGCCAGCACCTCCGGGGAGACCCAGTACTTC.

The chain uses TRBV7-9 and TRBJ2-7, with D possibly TRBD2 on 6 matching bases. This CDR3 contains 15 residues. Germline V gene sequence: CDR1 SEHNR, CDR2 FQNEAQ (reference sequence). Trimming left V 5 bases short and J 2 bases short, with 16 bases between. CDR3 DNA sequence: TGTGCCAGCAGCCATACTAGCCCCCGGACCTACGAGCAGTACTTC. It translates to CASSHTSPRTYEQYF.

This rearrangement joins TRBV14 to TRBJ1-2; D remains unclear. This CDR3 comprises 13 residues. From germline, CDR1 is SGHDN and CDR2 FVKESK. Deletions cut 1 base from V and 8 bases from J, with 11 bases between. This CDR3 is CASSQGGTNGYTF. The CDR3 DNA reads as TGTGCCAGCAGCCAAGGAGGCACAAACGGCTACACCTTC.

The DNA for the CDR3 is TGTGCCAGCAGCCAAAGACCCGGGGGACAAGAGACCCAGTACTTC. Its protein product is CASSQRPGGQETQYF. The chain links TRBV4-2 to TRBJ2-5; possible D gene TRBD2, 6 bases. Germline assignment: CDR1 LGHNA and CDR2 YNFKEQ. The CDR3 sequence is 15 residues long. Trimming stripped 2 bases from V and 2 bases from J, with 12 bases between.

The sample holds one count of this clone. The V call is TRBV30, the J call TRBJ1-3, with D possibly TRBD1 on 5 matching bases. This CDR3 spans 15 amino acids. Trimming cost V 3 bases and J 0 bases, with 12 bases left between them. Germline V gene data show CDR1 as GTSNPN and CDR2 as SVGIG (reference sequence). CDR3 region: CAWRGGFHSGNTIYF. The CDR3 DNA reads as TGTGCCTGGAGGGGGGGATTTCACTCTGGAAACACCATATATTTT.

The gene calls are TRBV4-1 and TRBJ1-2, with 11 nucleotides matching TRBD1. Germline loops: CDR1 MGHRA, CDR2 YSYEKL. The CDR3 contains 17 residues. Trimming cost V 1 base and J 2 bases; bases outside gene matches: 6. CDR3 region: CASSQGWTGGVNYGYTF. In nucleotides, the CDR3 is TGCGCCAGCAGCCAAGGATGGACAGGGGGCGTGAACTATGGCTACACCTTC.

The J gene is TRBJ1-5, the V gene TRBV20-1, with 8 bases matching TRBD1. Germline CDR1 DFQATT, CDR2 SNEGSKA (reference sequence). V shed 4 bases and J 4 bases; nucleotides not matched to a gene: 3. This CDR3 region has 13 residues. For the CDR3, the DNA is TGCAGTGCTAATGACAGGGGTAATCAGCCCCAGCATTTT. It codes for CSANDRGNQPQHF.

The V gene is TRBV6-4, the J gene TRBJ2-2; 10 bases map to TRBD2. The CDR3 loop spans 17 amino acids. V was clipped by 6 bases and J by 0 bases; unmatched bases: 7. Germline loops: CDR1 MRHNA, CDR2 SNTAGT. CDR3 in DNA: TGTGCCAGCAGGTTATTACTAGCGGGGCCGAACACCGGGGAGCTGTTTTTT. Its translation: CASRLLLAGPNTGELFF.

This clone appeared a few times. The CDR3 protein is CASSANYKAGELFF. The CDR3 DNA is TGTGCCAGCAGCGCCAACTATAAGGCCGGGGAGCTGTTTTTT. V gene TRBV7-9 combines with J gene TRBJ2-2, with no clear D. There are 14 residues in the CDR3. V shed 5 bases and J shed 6 bases, with 13 bases lying between them. From germline, CDR1 is SEHNR and CDR2 FQNEAQ (reference sequence).

The chain has TRBV28 and TRBJ2-5; D is possibly TRBD2 (6 bases). Trimming stripped 4 bases from V and 1 base from J, with 13 bases between. CDR3 length: 15 amino acids. Germline V gene data show CDR1 as MDHEN and CDR2 as SYDVKM. CDR3 residues: CASSSGVLFQETQYF. Here the CDR3 DNA reads TGTGCCAGCAGTTCGGGGGTTTTATTCCAAGAGACCCAGTACTTC.

This clone has only one observation. The genes are TRBV11-3 and TRBJ2-1; D might be TRBD1 (6 bases). The CDR3 has 18 residues. Trimming pared 0 bases from V and 2 bases from J, leaving 17 bases between. From germline, CDR1 is SGHNT and CDR2 YENEEA. CDR3 in amino acids: CASSLDGWQGTTYNEQFF. The CDR3 DNA reads TGTGCCAGCAGCTTAGATGGTTGGCAGGGGACGACCTACAATGAGCAGTTCTTC. Looking up the rest from reference TRBV11-3 and TRBJ2-1 gives the full variable domain: EAGVVQSPRYKIIEKKQPVAFWCNPISGHNTLYWYLQNLGQGPELLIRYENEEAVDDSQLPKDRFSAERLKGVDSTLKIQPAELGDSAVYLCASSLDGWQGTTYNEQFFGPGTRLTVL.

This chain links TRBV27 with TRBJ2-1, with a tentative D call TRBD1 (5 bases). Deletions cut 2 bases from V and 0 bases from J, with 11 bases between. This CDR3 has 16 residues. Germline V CDR1 and CDR2: MNHEY, SMNVEV (reference sequence). CDR3: CASSLTGASSYNEQFF. CDR3 DNA sequence: TGTGCCAGCAGTTTAACAGGAGCCAGCTCCTACAATGAGCAGTTCTTC.

V usage is TRBV30 and J usage is TRBJ1-3; 7 positions match TRBD1. The CDR3 loop spans 13 amino acids. Trimming cost V 3 bases and J 4 bases; bases outside gene matches: 3. Per germline, CDR1 GTSNPN and CDR2 SVGIG (reference sequence). CDR3 sequence (DNA): TGTGCCTGGAGCGACAGGGCAGGAAACACCATATATTTT. The encoded protein is CAWSDRAGNTIYF.

J is TRBJ1-1 and V is TRBV10-2; D unresolved. Per germline, CDR1 WSHSY and CDR2 SAAADI. The CDR3 runs to 13 residues. Between the trimmed V and J ends, which lost 7 bases and 1 base, there was a span of 10 bases. The CDR3 is CASTGLQNTEAFF. CDR3 coding DNA: TGCGCCAGCACAGGACTGCAGAACACTGAAGCTTTCTTT.

This clone came up once. This chain joins TRBV6-5 and TRBJ1-2; D is possibly TRBD1 (5 bases). The germline gives CDR1 MNHEY, CDR2 SVGAGI. The CDR3 is 12 amino acids. Deletions cut 7 bases from V and 5 bases from J, with 11 bases between. The CDR3 DNA is TGTGCCAGCACCGCAGGGCGGTATGGCTACACCTTC. Translation gives CASTAGRYGYTF.

This clone was observed a single time. CDR3 nucleotide sequence: TGTGCCAGCAGTTGGGTAGCGAGGGAGACCCAGTACTTC. It is translated as CASSWVARETQYF. The V gene is TRBV6-5, the J gene TRBJ2-5, with D perhaps TRBD2 (5 bases). The CDR3 runs to 13 residues. Between the trimmed V and J ends, which lost 4 bases and 5 bases, there was a span of 11 bases. The germline CDR1 and CDR2 sequences are MNHEY and SVGAGI.

V and J are TRBV6-5 and TRBJ2-7; 7 bases map to TRBD2. Germline V gene lookup returns CDR1 MNHEY and CDR2 SVGAGI. With V trimmed by 5 bases and J by 2 bases, 6 bases remained unmatched. This CDR3 region has 14 residues. The CDR3 nucleotides are TGTGCCAGCAGTATAGCGGGCCTGGCCTACGAGCAGTACTTC. Translating it yields CASSIAGLAYEQYF.

The chain carries TRBV15 and TRBJ2-1, with D uncertain. The germline V gene has CDR1 LNHNV and CDR2 YYDKDF (reference sequence). There are 12 residues in the CDR3. Trimming took off 3 bases at V and 5 bases at J, with 5 bases between the two ends. The CDR3 region is CATSSRDNEQFF. The CDR3 nucleotides read TGTGCCACCAGCAGTCGGGACAATGAGCAGTTCTTC.

This chain joins TRBV25-1 and TRBJ1-2; D is perhaps TRBD1 (5 bases). CDR3 length equals 13 residues. Germline loops: CDR1 MGHDK, CDR2 SYGVNS. Trimming cost V 7 bases and J 7 bases, with 16 bases left between them. CDR3 in amino acids: CASTSGGRAGYTF. The DNA for the CDR3 is TGTGCCAGCACCTCCGGGGGACGTGCTGGCTACACCTTC.

This chain links TRBV2 with TRBJ1-4; the D gene is possibly TRBD1 (6 bases). Germline assignment: CDR1 SNHLY and CDR2 FYNNEI. CDR3 length equals 16 residues. Trimming stripped 7 bases from V and 0 bases from J, with 15 bases between. CDR3 sequence: CASTQGQGTTNEKLFF. CDR3 nucleotide sequence: TGTGCCAGCACCCAAGGCCAGGGGACAACTAATGAAAAACTGTTTTTT. The variable domain in full, with the rest retrieved from reference TRBV2 and TRBJ1-4, is EPEVTQTPSHQVTQMGQEVILRCVPISNHLYFYWYRQILGQKVEFLVSFYNNEISEKSEIFDDQFSVERPDGSNFTLKIRSTKLEDSAMYFCASTQGQGTTNEKLFFGSGTQLSVL.

This clone occurred once. This rearrangement joins TRBV28 to TRBJ1-5, with D hard to call. V was pared by 7 bases and J by 0 bases, with 19 bases between. This CDR3 is built from 17 residues. Germline CDR1 MDHEN, CDR2 SYDVKM. CDR3 sequence: CASINLMRGYSNQPQHF. The CDR3 DNA sequence: TGTGCCAGCATTAACCTCATGCGAGGTTATAGCAATCAGCCCCAGCATTTT.

The CDR3 loop reads CASSPGDGRSPLHF. The CDR3 bases are TGTGCCAGCAGTCCGGGAGACGGAAGGTCACCCCTCCACTTT. V and J are TRBV28 and TRBJ1-6; D call uncertain. The CDR3 runs to 14 residues. Trimming removed 5 bases from V and 10 bases from J, with 15 bases in between. The germline V gene encodes CDR1 MDHEN and CDR2 SYDVKM.

This clone showed up just once. The genes are TRBV18 and TRBJ1-5; 8 positions match TRBD1. Trimming took 2 bases from V and 4 from J; bases not matched to a gene: 13. The CDR3 is 18 amino acids. CDR1 is KGHSH, CDR2 LQKENI, per germline. This chain's CDR3 is CASSPSGLGQGANQPQHF. CDR3 in DNA: TGTGCCAGCTCACCATCGGGGTTAGGACAGGGTGCAAATCAGCCCCAGCATTTT.